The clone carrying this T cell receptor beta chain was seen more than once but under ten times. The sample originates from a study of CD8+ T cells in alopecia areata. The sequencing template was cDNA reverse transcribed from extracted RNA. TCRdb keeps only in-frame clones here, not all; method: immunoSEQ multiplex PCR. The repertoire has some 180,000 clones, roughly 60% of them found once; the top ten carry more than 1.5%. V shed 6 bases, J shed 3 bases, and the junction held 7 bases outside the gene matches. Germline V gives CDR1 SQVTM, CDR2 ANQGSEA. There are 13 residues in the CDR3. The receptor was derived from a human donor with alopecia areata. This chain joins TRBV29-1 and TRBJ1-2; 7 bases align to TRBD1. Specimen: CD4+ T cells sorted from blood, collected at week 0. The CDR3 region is CSVGSGTDYGYTF. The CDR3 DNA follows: TGCAGCGTCGGTTCCGGGACAGACTATGGCTACACCTTC.